This T cell receptor beta chain was profiled in a study of blood T cell repertoires in COVID-19. Study-wide context: Sites across the United States, Italy and Spain contributed samples from acute and convalescent COVID-19.

Sequenced by immunoSEQ multiplex PCR; TCRdb stores in-frame clones only, minus some. Of approximately 160,000 clones listed, approximately 84% are singletons. This clonotype originated in a woman in her sixties or seventies with COVID-19, enrolled during active disease. The source material was peripheral blood.

CDR3 region: CASSTQRGVQETQYF. Here the CDR3 DNA reads TGTGCCAGCAGCACACAGCGGGGGGTACAAGAGACCCAGTACTTC. V is TRBV7-2 and J is TRBJ2-5, with TRBD2 matching 9 bases. The CDR3 length is 15 residues. The J segment lost 2 bases and the V segment lost 5 bases, leaving 6 bases of the junction unmatched. Germline CDR1 and CDR2: SGHTA and FQGNSA.